This TCR beta chain stems from a study of blood T cell repertoires in COVID-19. Across the whole study: Material from acute and convalescent COVID-19 was sourced from the United States, Italy and Spain. Sources were T cells, B-cell-depleted T cells, or PBMCs; the material itself was cDNA or gDNA.

The authors' processing: Nucleated cell number was recorded as an estimate derived from reference gene primer amplification. The repertoire was sequenced with immunoSEQ multiplex PCR; TCRdb's copy has only in-frame clones and lacks some. V and J calls and clone size are those listed in that table; D and trimming were worked out from the DNA. The sample lists approximately 86,000 clones, 80% occurring once. Germline lookup yields CDR1 MDHEN and CDR2 SYDVKM. CDR3 length equals 15 residues. Trimming cost V 4 bases and J 1 base, with 13 bases left between them. The specimen was peripheral blood. The receptor was derived from a woman in her seventies with acute or convalescent COVID-19. The V and J genes are TRBV28 and TRBJ2-5, with D uncertain. The CDR3 DNA follows: TGTGCCAGCAGTTCCAGAATGCGGATCCAAGAGACCCAGTACTTC. Translation: CASSSRMRIQETQYF.